This TCR beta chain was observed in a study of OX40 agonist ivuxolimab in advanced cancers. Describing the broader study: Ivuxolimab was a fully human IgG2 agonistic monoclonal antibody targeting the costimulatory receptor OX40 (CD134). Intravenous ivuxolimab was administered to patients every 2 weeks at six dose levels: 0.01, 0.1, 0.3, 1.5, 3 and 10 mg/kg. Of the roughly 54 patients in dose escalation, about 20 had hepatocellular carcinoma, around 15 had melanoma, 9 had renal cell carcinoma and 9 had head and neck cancer. The dose-escalation cohort was almost 85% male with a mean age of approximately 60 years, ranging from roughly 23 to 79. Patients were allowed to have had prior anti-PD-1, anti-PD-L1 or anti-CTLA-4 therapy, and approximately 39% of the dose-escalation patients had been treated with checkpoint inhibitors. Partial responses occurred in three dose-escalation patients, of whom one had hepatocellular carcinoma and two had cutaneous melanoma. The purpose of peripheral TCRbeta sequencing was to test whether ivuxolimab changed TCR sequence diversity and led to clonal T-cell expansion. The paper describes the monotherapy dose-escalation part (N ≈ 50 patients) of the phase I trial of ivuxolimab.

Genomic DNA was extracted from sorted cells for sequencing of the TCRbeta CDR3 region. The immunoSEQ Assay was used to sequence the TCRbeta CDR3 regions. Entries here come from immuneACCESS through TCRdb and include only in-frame sequences with V and J called. Some clones fail to appear in such tables; in the studies checked, an unresolved V gene covers under half of the shortfall, and the cause of the remainder is unknown. Counted in this sample were approximately 61,000 clones; about 80% of them appeared once. The ten largest clones take up about 1.2% of the sample. Results the study describes overall, beyond this receptor: Low levels of normalized T-cell clonal expansion were also shown by some nonresponding patients. After ivuxolimab, CD8+ T cells had more expanded clones than CD4+ T cells on average. At doses of 0.1 to 3.0 mg/kg, clonal expansion of both CD4+ and CD8+ T cells in blood was seen between baseline and week 6. In partial responders in the 0.1-3.0 mg/kg groups, normalized peripheral clonal expansion was found to be among the lowest, especially among CD8+ T cells. Which antigens the clonally expanded peripheral T cells were specific for was not determined.

Patients with autoimmune disease history or receiving systemic immunosuppression were excluded from the trial. Peripheral blood for TCR sequencing was collected from all dose cohorts at baseline, on cycle 4 day 1, and on cycle 7 day 1. Samples came from an open-label, multicenter, first-in-human phase I dose-escalation trial of ivuxolimab. Adults with locally advanced or metastatic melanoma, renal cell carcinoma, hepatocellular carcinoma or head and neck squamous cell carcinoma were enrolled in the trial. Before TCR sequencing, CD4+ T cells and CD8+ T cells were sorted from peripheral blood as separate populations. As regards this clone: Its antigen has not been determined. Within one base of it there is no much larger clone, and no base qualities were kept.

At the junction V is shortened by 0 bases and J by 2 bases, with 13 bases in between. The CDR3 holds 15 amino acids from the cysteine to the phenylalanine. Solely the CDR3 DNA is kept, with 45 bases framed from the first base. CDR1 and CDR2, per the germline V gene (reference sequence), are GTSNPN and SVGIG. The specimen was CD4+ or CD8+ T cells sorted from blood, collected in a trial of the OX40 agonist ivuxolimab. This sequence originates from an adult with an advanced solid tumor such as melanoma, head and neck, liver or kidney cancer. This sequence uses TRBV30 and TRBJ2-5, with TRBD1 perhaps the D gene, on 6 matching bases. The sequenced DNA: TGTGCCTGGAGTGTACAGGGAAGGGGGCAAGAGACCCAGTACTTC. It translates as CAWSVQGRGQETQYF.